This entry describes one T cell receptor (beta chain). Its matching antigen is unknown. A universal primer binding site was introduced by template switching. The final cDNA contained unique molecular identifiers. TCRdb ran MiXCR on the 5' RACE reads and lists one entry per CDR3 protein. The sample contains 400,000 to 550,000 distinct CDR3 sequences, about 13% of which appear only once. This sample was taken from a study of identical twins. Study-wide results and limits: While abundant cord blood beta clonotypes carried fewer insertions, memory repertoires showed no such pattern. A cross-sectional statistical analysis, not follow-up of the same donors, supported the conclusions. For zero-insertion analyses, partial confounding could come from invariant MAIT and iNKT cells.

The length of the CDR3 is 20 residues. V was pared by 1 base and J by 0 bases, with 11 bases of the junction left unmatched. Germline CDR1 is SGHVS and CDR2 is FQNEAQ. These same data were also listed under a study on yellow fever vaccine responses in identical twins.

Sequencing input: CD4+ T cells sorted from blood. The origin of this receptor is a woman aged 18-29 years in good health. The V call is TRBV7-8, the J call TRBJ2-1; 11 nucleotides agree with TRBD2. The CDR3 is CASSLVRLAGGSTSYNEQFF. Here the CDR3 DNA reads TGTGCCAGCAGCTTAGTGCGGCTAGCGGGGGGTAGTACCTCCTACAATGAGCAGTTCTTC.